The entry below describes one TCR beta chain. These data belong to a study of blood T cells in healthy people across ages. The second PCR ran 7 to 11 cycles with a sample-barcoded 5' primer and J-beta primers. TCRdb reprocessed the 5' RACE reads with MiXCR, giving one entry per CDR3 protein. The sample has 1.5 million to 1.9 million distinct CDR3 sequences, about 42% seen once. This CDR3 has 15 amino acids. Trimming cost V 6 bases and J 0 bases, with 15 bases left between them. Germline CDR1 is DFQATT and CDR2 is SNEGSKA (reference sequence). The source is a woman aged 18-29 years in good health. V and J are TRBV20-1 and TRBJ2-1, with D maybe TRBD2 (5 bases). Input material: blood. The CDR3: CSAIRSGNSYNEQFF. In DNA, the CDR3 is TGCAGTGCGATCAGGAGCGGTAACTCCTACAATGAGCAGTTCTTC.